This entry describes one TCR beta chain. It has no known antigen specificity. The input lacks base qualities; no much larger clone sits a single base away. Sequencing was performed on an Illumina NovaSeq 6000. cDNA libraries for TCRalpha and TCRbeta were prepared by 5'RACE using constant-segment primers, with sample barcodes and unique molecular identifiers added. RNA was extracted from every sample with Trizol reagent. Library amplification was performed in two PCR steps, and a second sample barcode and Illumina TruSeq adapters were introduced in the second step. Sequencing of the libraries was done on an Illumina NovaSeq, producing 2 x 150 bp paired-end reads. From the authors' description of their analysis: With migec v1.2.7, reads were demultiplexed and then collapsed into UMI-guided consensus sequences. Using mixcr v2.1.11, UMI consensuses were aligned to TRA and TRB V and J templates and then assembled into clonotypes. Expanded or contracted clonotypes were those called significant by both edgeR and NoisET, with noise models trained on biological replicates. For edgeR calls, the thresholds were a false discovery rate-adjusted p below 0.01 and a log2 fold-change of 1. As an exploratory analysis of dynamics, PCA with hierarchical clustering was applied to max-normalized trajectories of the 1000 most abundant clonotypes. Separately sequenced CD4+ and CD8+ repertoires were used to assign the CD4 or CD8 phenotype of responding clones. The public reads were quality trimmed at Q25 with fastp and then assembled into clones with MiXCR by TCRdb, keeping productive beta chains. Rows matching on CDR3 protein sequence are summarized as one entry with the most common DNA and genes. The V and J calls were not made by the authors but by TCRdb's processing. Present in this sample are under 150,000 distinct CDR3 sequences, approximately 21% of which were seen just once. 40% to 50% of the sample goes to the ten largest clones.

Ficoll-Paque density gradient centrifugation was used to isolate PBMCs. These data belong to a study of T-cell memory formation after mild COVID-19 (dated by TCRdb to the early 2020s). At the level of the whole study: TCR sequence clusters from the two donors were found to be largely donor specific. The cohort comprised two young, previously healthy adult volunteers, one female and one male. In a couple of donors, T-cell clones that expanded and contracted after mild COVID-19 were followed by sequencing TCRalpha and TCRbeta repertoires longitudinally. Study-wide findings and limitations: Only a couple of mild cases were covered by the study, and larger cohorts that include severe cases with pre-infection samples were considered necessary. Contracting CD4+ clones were found mainly in CM and EM memory subsets, while CD8+ clones were enriched in EMRA. Some responding clones were detected in pre-infection memory, suggesting pre-existing cross-reactive memory T cells joined the SARS-CoV-2 response. Clones that contracted from day 15 to 85 showed balanced CD4/CD8 phenotypes, whereas a second wave of clones that expanded from day 15 to 37 leaned towards CD4+. The second-wave clones that peaked on day 37 were not confirmed to be SARS-CoV-2 specific.

CDR1 SGHDT and CDR2 YYEEEE were looked up in the germline V gene. V and J are truncated by 5 bases and 5 bases respectively, leaving an intervening sequence of 11 bases. Inclusive of the bounding cysteine and phenylalanine, the CDR3 is 13 residues long. This entry keeps only the CDR3 DNA: 39 bases, framed from base 1. The receptor was derived from a man between 18 and 35 years old who had mild COVID-19 (a few samples of this study predate the infection). The sample titles of this study are shuffled in the database, so cell type and time point are left out; the donor was told from shared clones. The sequence joins TRBV5-6 to TRBJ2-1; tentative D gene TRBD1, with 6 bases matching. The sequencing sample was made of PBMCs or a T cell subset sorted from them (not recorded which). This receptor has the CDR3 CASSLQGHNEQFF. The nucleotides are TGTGCCAGCAGTTTACAGGGCCACAATGAGCAGTTCTTC.